This T cell receptor beta chain was identified in a study of blood T cell repertoires in COVID-19. Study at large: The origin of the acute and convalescent COVID-19 samples was the United States, Italy and Spain.

The ends lost 2 bases at V and 4 bases at J; junction bases unmatched: 4. This CDR3 is 14 amino acids long. Germline-derived CDR1 and CDR2 are MNHEY and SVGEGT. Profiling relied on immunoSEQ multiplex PCR, and the TCRdb table lists in-frame clones only, not all of them. The sample carries about 350,000 clones, 80% to 90% recorded once. Seattle cases were enrolled at active infection and followed longitudinally. The sequence was collected from a woman in her forties or fifties with COVID-19, enrolled during active disease. The rearrangement joins TRBV6-2 or TRBV6-3 to TRBJ2-7, with TRBD2 matching 8 bases. The sequencing sample was made of peripheral blood. CDR3 nucleotides: TGTGCCAGCAGTTACGAAGCGGGAGAATACGAGCAGTACTTC. This codes for CASSYEAGEYEQYF.